This TCR beta chain was retrieved from a study of regulatory T cells in long-lasting Graves disease. This CDR3 comprises 16 residues. Trimming removed 3 bases from V and 3 bases from J, with 19 bases in between. Per germline, CDR1 SGDLS and CDR2 YYNGEE. According to the study, TCR beta libraries were built with iRepertoire HTBI primers and CDR3-region Arm-PCR. Each CDR3 protein is one row after TCRdb ran MiXCR on the multiplex PCR reads. Among about 620,000 distinct CDR3 sequences listed, under 20% were seen once. Time point indicated: newly diagnosed GD, antithyroid drugs for less than 3 months. Construction of the TCR library relied on RNA isolated from PBMCs. The sample was also reused in another study, on T cells in Graves' hyperthyroidism and ophthalmopathy. From that second work: Most expanded thyroid clonotypes above 0.001 also appeared in blood.

The V call is TRBV9, the J call TRBJ2-7; perhaps TRBD1 as D (6 bases). The source is a woman in her twenties or thirties with Graves disease. The source material was peripheral blood mononuclear cells (PBMCs), sampled at new diagnosis, from a patient treated with antithyroid drugs. The CDR3 spells CASSASKDRGYYEQYF. The CDR3 DNA reads TGTGCCAGCAGCGCGAGCAAGGACAGAGGCTACTACGAGCAGTACTTC. Full variable domain (outside the CDR3, taken from reference TRBV9 and TRBJ2-7): DSGVTQTPKHLITATGQRVTLRCSPRSGDLSVYWYQQSLDQGLQFLIQYYNGEERAKGNILERFSAQQFPDLHSELNLSSLELGDSALYFCASSASKDRGYYEQYFGPGTRLTVT.